The clone carrying this TCR beta chain was picked up many times. Its antigen remains unknown. Between the trimmed V and J ends, which lost 4 bases and 4 bases, there was a span of 19 bases. CDR3 size: 16 residues. Germline V CDR1 and CDR2: MNHNY, SVGAGI (reference sequence). The data derive from a study of blood T cells in healthy people across ages. Study outcomes and limitations: Greater diversity and more naive CD4+ cells were seen in long-lived donors than in aged donors.

A J-beta primer mix and a sample-barcoded 5' primer were used in a second PCR of roughly 7 to 12 cycles. TCRdb reanalysed the 5' RACE reads using MiXCR and keeps one entry per CDR3 protein. The data show hundreds of thousands of distinct CDR3 sequences, roughly 48% seen once. Sequencing input: blood. This sequence joins TRBV6-6 and TRBJ2-5; either TRBD1 or TRBD2 may fit D (6 bases each). The sequence came from a man older than 75 in good health. The CDR3: CASSLGGTGSLETQYF. CDR3 sequence (DNA): TGTGCCAGCAGTTTGGGGGGTACAGGGAGCCTAGAGACCCAGTACTTC.